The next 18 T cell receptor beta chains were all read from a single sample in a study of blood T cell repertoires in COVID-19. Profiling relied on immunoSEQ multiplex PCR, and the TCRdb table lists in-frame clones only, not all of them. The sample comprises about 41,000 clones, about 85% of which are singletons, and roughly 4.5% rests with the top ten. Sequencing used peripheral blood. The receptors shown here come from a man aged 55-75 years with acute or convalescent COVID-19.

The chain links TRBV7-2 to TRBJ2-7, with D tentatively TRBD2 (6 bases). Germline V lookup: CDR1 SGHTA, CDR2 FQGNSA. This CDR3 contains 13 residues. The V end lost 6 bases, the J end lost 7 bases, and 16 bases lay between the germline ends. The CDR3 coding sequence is TGTGCCAGCAGGGGCGGAGGGGCTACGGAGCAGTACTTC. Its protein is CASRGGGATEQYF. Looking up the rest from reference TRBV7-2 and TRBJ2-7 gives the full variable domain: GAGVSQSPSNKVTEKGKDVELRCDPISGHTALYWYRQSLGQGLEFLIYFQGNSAPDKSGLPSDRFSAERTGGSVSTLTIQRTQQEDSAVYLCASRGGGATEQYFGPGTRLTVT.

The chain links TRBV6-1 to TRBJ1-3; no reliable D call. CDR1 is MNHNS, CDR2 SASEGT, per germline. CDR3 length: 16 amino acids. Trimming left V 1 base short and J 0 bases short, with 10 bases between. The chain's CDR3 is CASSEEWYGSGNTIYF. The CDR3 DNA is TGTGCCAGCAGTGAAGAATGGTACGGCTCTGGAAACACCATATATTTT.

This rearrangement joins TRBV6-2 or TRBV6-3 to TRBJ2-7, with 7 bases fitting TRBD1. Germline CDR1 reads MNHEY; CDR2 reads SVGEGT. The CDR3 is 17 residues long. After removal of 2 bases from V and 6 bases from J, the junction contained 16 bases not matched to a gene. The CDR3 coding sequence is TGTGCCAGCAGTTACCCGCCGACAGGGAAGGAGGTTGGCGAGCAGTACTTC. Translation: CASSYPPTGKEVGEQYF.

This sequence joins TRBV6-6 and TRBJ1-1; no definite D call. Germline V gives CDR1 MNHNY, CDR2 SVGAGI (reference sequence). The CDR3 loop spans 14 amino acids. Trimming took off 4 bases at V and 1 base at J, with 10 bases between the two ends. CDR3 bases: TGTGCCAGCAGTTCCCCCTCGGGGAACACTGAAGCTTTCTTT. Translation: CASSSPSGNTEAFF.

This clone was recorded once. The CDR3 here is CASSYSRGGGGTEAFF. CDR3 nucleotide sequence: TGTGCCAGCAGTTACTCGCGGGGGGGAGGTGGAACTGAAGCTTTCTTT. The V call is TRBV6-2 or TRBV6-3, the J call TRBJ1-1; a weak D match, TRBD1 (5 bases). V was cut by 0 bases and J by 5 bases, with 16 bases left in between. The CDR3 consists of 16 residues. Germline V CDR1 and CDR2: MNHEY, SVGEGT.

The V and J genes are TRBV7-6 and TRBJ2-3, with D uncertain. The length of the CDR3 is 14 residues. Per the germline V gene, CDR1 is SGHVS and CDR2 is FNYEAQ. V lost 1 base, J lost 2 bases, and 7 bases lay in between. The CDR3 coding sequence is TGTGCCAGCAGCTTAGTAGATCCCACAGATACGCAGTATTTT. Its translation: CASSLVDPTDTQYF.

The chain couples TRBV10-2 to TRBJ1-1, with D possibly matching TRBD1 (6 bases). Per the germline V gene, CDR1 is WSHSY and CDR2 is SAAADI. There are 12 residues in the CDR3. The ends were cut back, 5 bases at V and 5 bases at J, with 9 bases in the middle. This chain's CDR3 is CASSHRETEAFF. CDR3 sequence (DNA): TGCGCCAGCAGTCACAGGGAAACTGAAGCTTTCTTT.

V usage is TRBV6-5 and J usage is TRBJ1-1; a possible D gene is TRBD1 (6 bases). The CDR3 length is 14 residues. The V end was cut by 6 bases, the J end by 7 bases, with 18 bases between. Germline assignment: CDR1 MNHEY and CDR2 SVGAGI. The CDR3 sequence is CASSPRGGASEAFF. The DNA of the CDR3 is TGTGCCAGCAGCCCACGGGGGGGGGCGAGTGAAGCTTTCTTT.

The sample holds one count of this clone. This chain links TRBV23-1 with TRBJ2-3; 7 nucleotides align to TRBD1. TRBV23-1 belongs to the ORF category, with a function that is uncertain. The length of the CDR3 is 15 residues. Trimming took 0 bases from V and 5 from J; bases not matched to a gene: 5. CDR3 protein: CASSQSEGAGDTQYF. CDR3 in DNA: TGCGCCAGCAGTCAATCCGAGGGGGCGGGAGATACGCAGTATTTT.

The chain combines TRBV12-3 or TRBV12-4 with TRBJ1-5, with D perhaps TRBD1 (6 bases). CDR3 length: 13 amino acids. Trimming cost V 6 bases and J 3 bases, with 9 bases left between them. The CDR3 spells CASSRTDNQPQHF. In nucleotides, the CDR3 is TGTGCCAGCAGCCGGACAGACAATCAGCCCCAGCATTTT.

In DNA form, the CDR3 reads TGTGCCAGCAGCCCTAGCGGGGGGTCGCAGTATTTT. Translation gives CASSPSGGSQYF. The rearrangement joins TRBV5-6 to TRBJ2-3, with 11 bases identical to TRBD2. Germline values: CDR1 SGHDT, CDR2 YYEEEE. The V and J ends lost 4 bases and 10 bases, in that order; junction bases with no gene match: 2. This CDR3 is 12 amino acids long.

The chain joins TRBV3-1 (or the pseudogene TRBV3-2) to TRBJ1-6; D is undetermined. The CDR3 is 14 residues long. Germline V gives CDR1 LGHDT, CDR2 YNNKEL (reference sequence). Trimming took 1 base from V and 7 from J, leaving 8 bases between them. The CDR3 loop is CASSQVRSNSPLHF. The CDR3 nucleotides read TGTGCCAGCAGCCAAGTTCGGTCCAATTCACCCCTCCACTTT.

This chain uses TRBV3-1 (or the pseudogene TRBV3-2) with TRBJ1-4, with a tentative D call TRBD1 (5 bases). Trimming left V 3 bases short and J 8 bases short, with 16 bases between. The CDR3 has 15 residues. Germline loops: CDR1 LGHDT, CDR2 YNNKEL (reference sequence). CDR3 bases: TGTGCCAGCAGCCAGGGATGGGCGGGGGGAGAAAAACTGTTTTTT. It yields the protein CASSQGWAGGEKLFF.

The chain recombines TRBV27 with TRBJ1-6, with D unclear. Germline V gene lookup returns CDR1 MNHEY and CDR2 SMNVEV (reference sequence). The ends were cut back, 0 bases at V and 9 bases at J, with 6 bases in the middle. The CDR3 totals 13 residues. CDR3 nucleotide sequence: TGTGCCAGCAGTTTATCAGGGAGTTCACCCCTCCACTTT. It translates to CASSLSGSSPLHF.

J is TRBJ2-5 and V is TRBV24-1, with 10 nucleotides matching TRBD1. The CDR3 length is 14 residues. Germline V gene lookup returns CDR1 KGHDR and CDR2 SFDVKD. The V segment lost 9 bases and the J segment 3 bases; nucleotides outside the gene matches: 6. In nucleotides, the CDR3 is TGTGCCACCCCGGGGACAGGGGTCAAAGAGACCCAGTACTTC. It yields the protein CATPGTGVKETQYF.

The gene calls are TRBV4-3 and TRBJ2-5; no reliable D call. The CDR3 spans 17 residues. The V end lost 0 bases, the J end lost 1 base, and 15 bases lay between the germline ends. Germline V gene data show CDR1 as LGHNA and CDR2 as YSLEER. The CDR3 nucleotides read TGCGCCAGCAGCCAAGATCGAGCCGTCCTAACCCAAGAGACCCAGTACTTC. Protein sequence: CASSQDRAVLTQETQYF.

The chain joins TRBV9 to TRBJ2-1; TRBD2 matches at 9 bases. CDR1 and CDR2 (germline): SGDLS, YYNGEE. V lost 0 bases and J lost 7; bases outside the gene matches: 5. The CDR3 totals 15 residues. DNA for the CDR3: TGTGCCAGCAGCGTAGTTAGTAGCGGGGGAAATGAGCAGTTCTTC. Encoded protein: CASSVVSSGGNEQFF. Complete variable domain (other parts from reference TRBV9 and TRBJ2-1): DSGVTQTPKHLITATGQRVTLRCSPRSGDLSVYWYQQSLDQGLQFLIQYYNGEERAKGNILERFSAQQFPDLHSELNLSSLELGDSALYFCASSVVSSGGNEQFFGPGTRLTVL.

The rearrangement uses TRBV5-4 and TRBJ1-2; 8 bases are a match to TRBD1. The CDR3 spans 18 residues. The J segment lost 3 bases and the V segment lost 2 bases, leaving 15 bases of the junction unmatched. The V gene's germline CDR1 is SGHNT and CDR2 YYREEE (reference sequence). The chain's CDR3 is CASSFAQITPGGDYGYTF. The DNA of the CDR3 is TGTGCCAGCAGCTTTGCTCAGATAACCCCAGGGGGCGACTATGGCTACACCTTC.